The subject of this entry is one T cell receptor (beta chain). What it recognizes is unknown. The sample comes from a study of shared clonotypes between healthy human individuals. The wider study: CD4 naive and memory got three plates each, CD8 naive two, CD8 memory one.

The protocol was immunoSEQ multiplex PCR, while the TCRdb copy is restricted to in-frame clones and leaves out a portion. The repertoire holds about 980,000 clones, with approximately 80% as singletons. General study results and limits: Naive CD4 clonotypes were shared across several donors at 4.5% to 6%. What rarefaction showed was incomplete sorted-subset sequencing despite large depth.

A CD45RA+ naive subset and a CD45RA-negative memory subset were split from CD4+ cells. The CDR3 length is 15 residues. The V gene's germline CDR1 is SGHNT and CDR2 YYREEE (reference sequence). J gave up 9 bases and V 4 bases, and 7 bases lay outside the gene matches. Source material: memory CD4+ T cells sorted from blood. Regarding subset: CD45RA-negative fraction. The TCR sequence derives from a man between 18 and 29 years old in good health. The V and J genes are TRBV5-4 and TRBJ1-6; 10 bases match TRBD1. DNA for the CDR3: TGTGCCAGCAGCCAAACTGACAGGGGGCTTTCACCCCTCCACTTT. It yields the protein CASSQTDRGLSPLHF. Drawing the rest from reference TRBV5-4 and TRBJ1-6, the complete variable domain is ETGVTQSPTHLIKTRGQQVTLRCSSQSGHNTVSWYQQALGQGPQFIFQYYREEENGRGNFPPRFSGLQFPNYSSELNVNALELDDSALYLCASSQTDRGLSPLHFGNGTRLTVT.